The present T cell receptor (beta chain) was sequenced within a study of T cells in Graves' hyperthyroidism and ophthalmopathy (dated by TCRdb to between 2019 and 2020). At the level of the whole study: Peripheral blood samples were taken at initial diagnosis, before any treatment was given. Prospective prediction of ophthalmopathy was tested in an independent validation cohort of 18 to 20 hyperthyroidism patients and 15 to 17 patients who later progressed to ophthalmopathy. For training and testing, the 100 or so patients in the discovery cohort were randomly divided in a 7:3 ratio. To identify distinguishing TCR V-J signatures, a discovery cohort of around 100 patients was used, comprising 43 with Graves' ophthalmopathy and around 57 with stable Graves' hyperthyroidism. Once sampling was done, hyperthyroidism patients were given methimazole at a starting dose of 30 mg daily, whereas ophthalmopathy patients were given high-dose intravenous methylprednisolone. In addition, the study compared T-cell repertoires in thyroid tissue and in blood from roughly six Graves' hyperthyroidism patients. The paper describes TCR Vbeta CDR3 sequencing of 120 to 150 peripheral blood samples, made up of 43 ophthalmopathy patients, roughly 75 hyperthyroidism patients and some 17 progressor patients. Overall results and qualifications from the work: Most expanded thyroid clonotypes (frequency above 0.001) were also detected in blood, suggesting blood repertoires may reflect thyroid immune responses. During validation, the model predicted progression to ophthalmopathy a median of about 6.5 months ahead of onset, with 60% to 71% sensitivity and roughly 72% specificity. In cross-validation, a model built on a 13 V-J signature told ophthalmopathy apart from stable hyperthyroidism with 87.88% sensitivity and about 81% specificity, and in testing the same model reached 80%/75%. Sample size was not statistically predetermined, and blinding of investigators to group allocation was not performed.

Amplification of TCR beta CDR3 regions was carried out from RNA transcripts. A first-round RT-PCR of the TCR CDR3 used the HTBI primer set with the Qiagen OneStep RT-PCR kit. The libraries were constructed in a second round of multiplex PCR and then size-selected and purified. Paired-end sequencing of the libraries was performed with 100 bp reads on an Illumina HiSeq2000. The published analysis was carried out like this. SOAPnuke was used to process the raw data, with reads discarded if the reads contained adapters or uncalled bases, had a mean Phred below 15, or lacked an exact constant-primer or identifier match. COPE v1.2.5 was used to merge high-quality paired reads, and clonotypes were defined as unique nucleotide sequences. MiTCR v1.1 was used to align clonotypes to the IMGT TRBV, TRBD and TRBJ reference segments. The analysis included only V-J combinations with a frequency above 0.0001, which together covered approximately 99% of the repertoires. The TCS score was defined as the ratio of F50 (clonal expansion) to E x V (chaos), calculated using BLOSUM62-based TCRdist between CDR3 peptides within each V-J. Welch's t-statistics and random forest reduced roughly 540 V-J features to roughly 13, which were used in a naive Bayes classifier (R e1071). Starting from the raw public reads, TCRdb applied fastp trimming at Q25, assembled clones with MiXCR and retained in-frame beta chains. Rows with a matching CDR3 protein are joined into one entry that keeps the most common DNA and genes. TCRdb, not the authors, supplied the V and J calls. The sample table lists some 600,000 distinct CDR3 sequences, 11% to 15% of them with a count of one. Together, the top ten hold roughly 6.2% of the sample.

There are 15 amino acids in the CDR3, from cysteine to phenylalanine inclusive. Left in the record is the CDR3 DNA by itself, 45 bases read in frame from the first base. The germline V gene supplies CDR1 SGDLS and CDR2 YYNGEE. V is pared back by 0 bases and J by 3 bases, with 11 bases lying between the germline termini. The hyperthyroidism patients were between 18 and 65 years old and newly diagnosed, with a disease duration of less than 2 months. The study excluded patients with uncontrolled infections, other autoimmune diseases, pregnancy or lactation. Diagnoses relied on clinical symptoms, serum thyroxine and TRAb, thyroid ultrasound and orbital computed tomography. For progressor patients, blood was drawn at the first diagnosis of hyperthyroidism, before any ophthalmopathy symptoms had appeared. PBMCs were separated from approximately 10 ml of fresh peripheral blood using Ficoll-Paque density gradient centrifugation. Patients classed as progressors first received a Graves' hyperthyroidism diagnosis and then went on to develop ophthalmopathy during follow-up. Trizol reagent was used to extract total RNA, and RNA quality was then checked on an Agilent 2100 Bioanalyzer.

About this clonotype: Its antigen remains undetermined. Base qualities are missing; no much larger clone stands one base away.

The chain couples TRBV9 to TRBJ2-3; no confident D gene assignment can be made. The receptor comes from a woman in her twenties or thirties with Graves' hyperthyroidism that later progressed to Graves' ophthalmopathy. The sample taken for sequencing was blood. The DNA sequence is TGTGCCAGCAGCGTAGTTCCATCCCAGACAGATACGCAGTATTTT. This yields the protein CASSVVPSQTDTQYF.